The T cell receptor beta chain under discussion was sequenced for a study of T cell repertoires in cytomegalovirus infection. CDR1 is SGHTA, CDR2 FQGNSA, per germline. The length of the CDR3 is 17 residues. The ends were cut back, 4 bases at V and 5 bases at J, with 23 bases in the middle. TCRdb re-analysed the reads in MiXCR, keeping a single row per CDR3 protein. Of about 500,000 distinct CDR3 sequences listed, around 35% were seen once; the top ten hold roughly 16%. As to this clonotype: Its target is unknown.

Study outcomes and limitations: Ex vivo responses were dominated by HLA-C-restricted CMV-specific TCR beta clonotypes.

This receptor was identified in a human donor in good health (CMV status not recorded). Some clones in this sample may be carry-over from other donors' samples. This specimen was cultured PBMCs, taken from culture after CMV antigen stimulation. The V call is TRBV7-2, the J call TRBJ1-2; weak D call: TRBD1 (6 bases). CDR3 in DNA: TGTGCCAGCAGCTCTTCGGGTACGGGGGCGCTAGCTTATGGCTACACCTTC. This sequence encodes CASSSSGTGALAYGYTF. The full variable domain, in which reference TRBV7-2 and TRBJ1-2 provide the parts outside the CDR3, is GAGVSQSPSNKVTEKGKDVELRCDPISGHTALYWYRQSLGQGLEFLIYFQGNSAPDKSGLPSDRFSAERTGGSVSTLTIQRTQQEDSAVYLCASSSSGTGALAYGYTFGSGTRLTVV.